This T cell receptor (beta chain) was observed in a study of CD8+ T cells in alopecia areata. Study information: Treated patients took oral tofacitinib at 5 to 10 mg twice daily. Severity in treated patients was scored by percentage of scalp area affected.

This clone showed up just a few times. As yet, its antigen is unknown. Regarding the study as a whole: Patients displayed less clarity in TCR sharing than mice, a finding possibly related to HLA. Persistence during tofacitinib was seen for many expanded lesional clones in scalp and blood.

Extracted RNA was reverse transcribed into cDNA, the sequencing template. Profiled with immunoSEQ multiplex PCR; TCRdb holds only in-frame clones, not every one. The sample lists around 200,000 clones, around 60% occurring once. V was cut by 4 bases and J by 5 bases, with 11 bases left in between. Germline-derived CDR1 and CDR2 are ENHRY and SYGVKD. This CDR3 spans 13 amino acids. Treatment specified: oral pan-JAK inhibitor, 5-10 mg twice daily. The chain uses TRBV10-3 and TRBJ1-2; tentatively, D is TRBD1 (5 bases). The specimen comprised CD4+ T cells sorted from blood, sampled at week 4, from a patient treated with tofacitinib. The receptor was derived from a human donor with alopecia areata. The CDR3 protein is CAISAETEYGYTF. CDR3 DNA: TGTGCCATCAGTGCTGAGACAGAGTATGGCTACACCTTC.